Reported below is one T cell receptor (beta chain). TCRdb used MiXCR to reprocess the RT-PCR reads, holding one entry per CDR3 protein. Among 800,000 to 1,000,000 distinct CDR3 sequences listed, 21% were seen once. Trimming took 7 bases from V and 5 from J, leaving 14 bases between them. The CDR3 sequence is 13 residues long. CDR1 and CDR2 from the germline V gene are LGHDT and YNNKEL (reference sequence). The record originates from a study of response to subunit inactivated influenza vaccine. The chain has TRBV3-1 and TRBJ1-1; TRBD1 might be the D (6 bases). The clonotype comes from a man aged 45-60 years who received an inactivated influenza vaccine. Sequences were derived from PBMCs from blood, sampled less than 6 days after vaccination. The CDR3 sequence: CASTQGRGTEAFF. In DNA form, the CDR3 reads TGTGCCAGCACCCAGGGAAGGGGGACTGAAGCTTTCTTT.